A single sample gave rise to the 14 T cell receptor beta chains below, sequenced in a study of neurological immune-mediated disorders. TCRdb passed the 5' RACE reads through MiXCR, listing each CDR3 protein once. The profile shows some 60,000 distinct CDR3 sequences, roughly 4.8% of them singletons. The sample was PBMCs. The source is a woman aged 45-60 years with multiple sclerosis.

This clonotype was picked up many times. This chain connects TRBV7-6 to TRBJ2-1, with 10 bases identical to TRBD2. Germline V gives CDR1 SGHVS, CDR2 FNYEAQ. The trim removed 2 bases at V and 8 bases at J, leaving 6 bases unmatched. The CDR3 has 15 amino acids. The DNA of the CDR3 is TGTGCCAGCAGCTTATTAGCGGGGGGTATTTATGAGCAGTTCTTC. Translation gives CASSLLAGGIYEQFF.

Ten or more counts support this clonotype. The chain joins TRBV6-5 to TRBJ2-3; 8 bases are a match to TRBD2. The germline V gene has CDR1 MNHEY and CDR2 SVGAGI. The junction had 9 bases not matched to a gene; V was cut back by 5 bases and J by 2 bases. The length of the CDR3 is 16 residues. The CDR3 protein is CASSPSLSGDTDTQYF. Here the CDR3 DNA reads TGTGCCAGCAGTCCCTCCCTTAGCGGGGACACAGATACGCAGTATTTT.

About this clonotype itself: Sequence at one end of the junction differs from germline and may be a read error. The genes are TRBV9 and TRBJ1-5; 7 bases are shared with TRBD1. CDR1 SGDLS and CDR2 YYNGEE come from the germline V gene. The CDR3 loop spans 14 amino acids. The CDR3 nucleotides are TGTGCCAGCAGCAAAACAGGGGAGGGTCAGCCCCAGAATTTT. This sequence encodes CASSKTGEGQPQNF.

This clonotype was observed at least ten times. The CDR3 loop reads CASSLEGGYNSPLHF. CDR3 DNA: TGTGCCAGCAGCTTAGAAGGGGGTTATAATTCACCCCTCCACTTT. This chain joins TRBV7-2 and TRBJ1-6; possible D gene TRBD1, 6 bases. The CDR3 is 15 amino acids. In germline, CDR1 is SGHTA, CDR2 FQGNSA. The germline V and J ends were trimmed by 1 base and 4 bases, with 8 bases remaining between them.

This clonotype was counted a few times. The rearrangement uses TRBV5-1 and TRBJ2-5; tentative D call: TRBD2 (6 bases). The germline V gene encodes CDR1 SGHRS and CDR2 YFSETQ. CDR3 length equals 14 residues. V was pared by 3 bases and J by 3 bases, with 12 bases between. The CDR3 DNA is TGCGCCAGCAGCTCCGGCGGCGGGGAAGAGACCCAGTACTTC. Protein product: CASSSGGGEETQYF.

In this sample, this clonotype turned up many times. The chain joins TRBV7-2 to TRBJ1-6; no clear D gene. The CDR3 contains 15 residues. The V and J ends lost 0 bases and 9 bases respectively, with 12 bases between them. Germline V gene sequence: CDR1 SGHTA, CDR2 FQGNSA. CDR3 residues: CASSLAAGIGSPLHF. The CDR3 DNA reads TGTGCCAGCAGCTTAGCGGCAGGTATAGGTTCACCCCTCCACTTT.

In this sample, this clonotype turned up many times. This chain uses TRBV5-1 with TRBJ1-4; 10 bases align to TRBD1. Per germline, CDR1 SGHRS and CDR2 YFSETQ. The CDR3 covers 15 residues. The junction had 4 bases not matched to a gene; V was cut back by 3 bases and J by 5 bases. CDR3 region: CASSSPGQGNEKLFF. The CDR3 nucleotides read TGCGCCAGCAGCTCGCCGGGACAGGGGAATGAAAAACTGTTTTTT.

As to this clonotype: Being one base from a much bigger clone, this may be a read error. The J gene is TRBJ2-2, the V gene TRBV6-2 or TRBV6-3, with D perhaps matching TRBD1 (5 bases). The CDR3 has 12 residues. Germline assignment: CDR1 MNHEY and CDR2 SVGEGT. Trimming stripped 5 bases from V and 9 bases from J, with 10 bases between. CDR3 region: CASSKGIRELFF. The DNA of the CDR3 is TGTGCCAGCAGTAAGGGGATCCGGGAGCTGTTTTTT.

This clonotype was detected ten times or more. One end of the junction varies from germline; a read error may be responsible. This chain links TRBV7-7 with TRBJ2-1; 9 bases map to TRBD2. The CDR3 extends over 15 amino acids. Per the germline V gene, CDR1 is SSHAT and CDR2 is FNYEAQ (reference sequence). CDR3 amino acids: CASSLRGGLDNEQFF. CDR3 nucleotide sequence: TGTGCTAGCAGTTTGCGGGGGGGCCTGGACAATGAGCAGTTCTTC.

This clonotype occurred many times. This sequence joins TRBV6-2 or TRBV6-3 and TRBJ2-7; 7 bases match TRBD2. Trimming cost V 2 bases and J 3 bases; bases outside gene matches: 1. Germline lookup yields CDR1 MNHEY and CDR2 SVGEGT. This CDR3 has 13 residues. The CDR3 DNA reads TGTGCCAGCAGTTACAAGCGGGGCTACGAGCAGTACGTC. This sequence encodes CASSYKRGYEQYV.

This clonotype has at least ten counts. V is TRBV10-3 and J is TRBJ1-2; D not certain. CDR1 ENHRY and CDR2 SYGVKD come from the germline V gene. V gave up 11 bases and J gave up 5 bases, with 15 bases separating them. The CDR3 contains 12 residues. The CDR3 DNA reads TGTGCCGTAGACCCGGGAGGGTATGGCTACACCTTC. Its protein is CAVDPGGYGYTF.

The chain joins TRBV20-1 to TRBJ1-1; no clear D. Trimming shortened V by 5 bases and J by 1 base, and 8 bases separated the two germline ends. The CDR3 has 12 amino acids. The germline V gene encodes CDR1 DFQATT and CDR2 SNEGSKA (reference sequence). CDR3 sequence: CSAAPKNTEAFF. The DNA for the CDR3 is TGCAGTGCTGCGCCAAAGAACACTGAAGCTTTCTTT.

This clonotype was seen at least ten times. This chain uses TRBV20-1 with TRBJ2-7; D is ambiguous. The CDR3 runs 14 residues. With 1 base removed from V and 6 bases from J, the gap between germline ends came to 16 bases. Germline V CDR1 and CDR2: DFQATT, SNEGSKA (reference sequence). CDR3 DNA: TGCAGTGCTAGAGTTAACTGGATTTCGGGCGAGCAGTACTTC. It codes for CSARVNWISGEQYF.

This clonotype appeared many times. V gene TRBV12-3 or TRBV12-4 combines with J gene TRBJ1-2; D perhaps matches TRBD1 (5 bases). Trimming removed 6 bases from V and 4 bases from J, with 15 bases in between. CDR3 length: 14 residues. Written as DNA, the CDR3 is TGTGCCAGCAGCCTGGGGGGTGCACCCTATGGCTACACCTTC. Encoded protein: CASSLGGAPYGYTF.